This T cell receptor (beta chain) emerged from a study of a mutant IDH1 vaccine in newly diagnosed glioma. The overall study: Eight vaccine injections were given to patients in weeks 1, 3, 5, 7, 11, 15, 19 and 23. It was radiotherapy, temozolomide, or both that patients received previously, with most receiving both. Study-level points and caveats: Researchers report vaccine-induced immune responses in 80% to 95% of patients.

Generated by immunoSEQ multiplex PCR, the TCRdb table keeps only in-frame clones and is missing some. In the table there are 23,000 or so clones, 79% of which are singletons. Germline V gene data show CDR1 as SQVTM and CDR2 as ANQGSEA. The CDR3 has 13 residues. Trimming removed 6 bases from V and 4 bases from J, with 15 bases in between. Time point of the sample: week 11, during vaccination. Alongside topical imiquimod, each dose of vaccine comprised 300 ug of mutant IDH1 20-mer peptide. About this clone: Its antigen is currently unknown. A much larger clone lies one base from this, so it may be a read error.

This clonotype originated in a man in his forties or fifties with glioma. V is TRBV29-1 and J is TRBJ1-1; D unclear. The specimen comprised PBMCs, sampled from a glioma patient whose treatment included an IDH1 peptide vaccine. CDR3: CSVTVNMSTEAFF. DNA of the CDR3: TGCAGCGTGACGGTGAATATGAGCACTGAAGCTTTCTTT.